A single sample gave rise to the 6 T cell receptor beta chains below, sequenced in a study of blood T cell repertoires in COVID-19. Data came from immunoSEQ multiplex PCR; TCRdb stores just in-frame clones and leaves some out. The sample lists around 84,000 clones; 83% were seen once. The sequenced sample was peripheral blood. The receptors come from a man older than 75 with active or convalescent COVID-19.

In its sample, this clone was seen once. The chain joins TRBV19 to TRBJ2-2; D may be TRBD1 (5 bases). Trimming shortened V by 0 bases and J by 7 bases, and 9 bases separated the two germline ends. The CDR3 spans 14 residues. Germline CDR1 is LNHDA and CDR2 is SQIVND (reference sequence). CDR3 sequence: CASSIDHQGGELFF. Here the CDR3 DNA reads TGTGCCAGTAGTATAGATCACCAGGGCGGGGAGCTGTTTTTT. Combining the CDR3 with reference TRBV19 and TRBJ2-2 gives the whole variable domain DGGITQSPKYLFRKEGQNVTLSCEQNLNHDAMYWYRQDPGQGLRLIYYSQIVNDFQKGDIAEGYSVSREKKESFPLTVTSAQKNPTAFYLCASSIDHQGGELFFGEGSRLTVL.

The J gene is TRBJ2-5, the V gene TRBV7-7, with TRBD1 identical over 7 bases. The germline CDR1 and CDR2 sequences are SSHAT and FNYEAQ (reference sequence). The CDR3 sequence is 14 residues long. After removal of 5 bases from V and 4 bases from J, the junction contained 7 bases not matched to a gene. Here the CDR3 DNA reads TGTGCCAGCAGCCCGCGGACAGGTGGAGAGACCCAGTACTTC. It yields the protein CASSPRTGGETQYF. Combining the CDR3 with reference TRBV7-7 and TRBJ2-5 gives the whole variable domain GAGVSQSPRYKVTKRGQDVTLRCDPISSHATLYWYQQALGQGPEFLTYFNYEAQPDKSGLPSDRFSAERPEGSISTLTIQRTEQRDSAMYRCASSPRTGGETQYFGPGTRLLVL.

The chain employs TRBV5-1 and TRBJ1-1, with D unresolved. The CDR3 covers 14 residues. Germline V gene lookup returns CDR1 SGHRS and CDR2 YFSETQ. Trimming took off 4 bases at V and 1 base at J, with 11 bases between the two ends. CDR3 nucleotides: TGCGCCAGCAGCCCATCAACAGAGAACACTGAAGCTTTCTTT. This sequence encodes CASSPSTENTEAFF.

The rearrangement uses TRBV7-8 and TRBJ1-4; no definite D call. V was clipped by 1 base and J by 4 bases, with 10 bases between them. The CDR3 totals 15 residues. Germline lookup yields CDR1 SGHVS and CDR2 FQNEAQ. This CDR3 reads CASSLDRGYNEKLFF. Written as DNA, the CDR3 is TGTGCCAGCAGCTTAGATCGCGGATATAATGAAAAACTGTTTTTT.

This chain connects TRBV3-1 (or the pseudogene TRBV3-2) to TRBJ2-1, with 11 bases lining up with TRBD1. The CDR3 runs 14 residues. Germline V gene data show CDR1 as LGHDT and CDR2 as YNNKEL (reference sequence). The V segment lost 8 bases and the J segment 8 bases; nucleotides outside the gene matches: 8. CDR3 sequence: CASALPGQGDEQFF. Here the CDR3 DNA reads TGTGCCAGCGCCCTCCCGGGACAGGGGGATGAGCAGTTCTTC.

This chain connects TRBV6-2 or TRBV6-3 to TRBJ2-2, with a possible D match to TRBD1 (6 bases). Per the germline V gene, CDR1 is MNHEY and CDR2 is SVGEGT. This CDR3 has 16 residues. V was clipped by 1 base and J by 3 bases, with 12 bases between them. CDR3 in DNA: TGTGCCAGCAGTTACTTAGGGGGATCCGACACCGGGGAGCTGTTTTTT. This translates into CASSYLGGSDTGELFF.